The T cell receptor (beta chain) described here comes from a study of cytomegalovirus exposure and HLA in healthy donors. Points on this clone: Its antigen remains unidentified.

General study points: The likely explanation for a cluster of highly shared sequence variants was sequencing artifact. The study recorded 164 TCR beta chains that were cytomegalovirus-associated. Among immune exposure information, only CMV serostatus was available.

The CDR3 has 13 amino acids. V was pared by 0 bases and J by 5 bases, with 6 bases between. CDR1 is LGHNA and CDR2 is YNFKEQ in the germline V gene. The PCR used 60 Vbeta and 13 Jbeta primers. Sequencing was performed with immunoSEQ multiplex PCR; in TCRdb, only in-frame clones are kept and a portion is missing. Here the sample spans about 100,000 clones, around three quarters being singletons. This receptor was taken from a female donor in good health and CMV-seropositive. Sequencing used PBMCs. This chain joins TRBV4-2 and TRBJ2-3; D uncertain. CDR3 bases: TGTGCCAGCAGCCAAGAGTACTTAGATACGCAGTATTTT. Its protein is CASSQEYLDTQYF.